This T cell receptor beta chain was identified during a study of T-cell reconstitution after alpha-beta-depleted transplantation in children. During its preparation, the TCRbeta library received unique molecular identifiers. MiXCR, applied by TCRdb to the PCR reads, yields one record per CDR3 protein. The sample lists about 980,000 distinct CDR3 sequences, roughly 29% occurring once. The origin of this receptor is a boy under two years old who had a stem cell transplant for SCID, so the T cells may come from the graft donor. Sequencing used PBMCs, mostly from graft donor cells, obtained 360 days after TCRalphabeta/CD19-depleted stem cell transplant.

The CDR3 spells CASSFGRHDYGYTF. The DNA of the CDR3 is TGCGCCAGCAGCTTCGGACGGCATGACTATGGCTACACCTTC. The chain combines TRBV5-1 with TRBJ1-2, with D hard to call. This CDR3 spans 14 amino acids. The germline CDR1 and CDR2 sequences are SGHRS and YFSETQ. V was cut by 2 bases and J by 3 bases, with 11 bases left in between. The full variable domain, completed using reference TRBV5-1 and TRBJ1-2, is KAGVTQTPRYLIKTRGQQVTLSCSPISGHRSVSWYQQTPGQGLQFLFEYFSETQRNKGNFPGRFSGRQFSNSRSEMNVSTLELGDSALYLCASSFGRHDYGYTFGSGTRLTVV.